This T cell receptor (beta chain) derives from a study of cytomegalovirus exposure and HLA in healthy donors. The germline gives CDR1 SGHRS, CDR2 YFSETQ. Deletions cut 5 bases from V and 3 bases from J, with 11 bases between. The CDR3 spans 13 residues. PCR involved 60 Vbeta and 13 Jbeta primers. Clones were read by immunoSEQ multiplex PCR, and TCRdb kept only the in-frame ones, dropping some. Of 100,000 or so clones in the sample, around 76% were seen once. Material for sequencing was PBMCs. The clonotype was recovered from a woman aged 40 to 50 in good health and CMV-seropositive. The V and J genes are TRBV5-1 and TRBJ1-1; no clear D. CDR3 sequence reads: CASRPSEDTEAFF. CDR3 nucleotide sequence: TGCGCCAGCAGACCCTCCGAGGACACTGAAGCTTTCTTT.